The rows below give T cell receptor beta chains drawn from one sample of a study of beta chain features in type 1 diabetes. This table comes from immunoSEQ multiplex PCR, and its TCRdb copy is limited to in-frame clones, with some not included. This repertoire shows about 360,000 clones, roughly an eighth found once; its top ten account for more than 0.015%. The sample consisted of naive CD4+ T cells from blood. These receptors were obtained from a man younger than 35 in good health. Both conserved end residues are part of each CDR3. The order of the fields is CDR3 length, V gene, D gene, J gene, clone size, CDR3 protein, CDR3 DNA. D genes are given only for firm matches. Only part of the rows carry a size: once, few, many, or a class if the clone is expanded.

15	TRBV10-3	TRBD1	TRBJ2-2	few	CAIRKGQGNTGELFF	TGTGCCATCAGGAAGGGACAGGGGAACACCGGGGAGCTGTTTTTT
15	TRBV7-8	-	TRBJ1-5	-	CASSLDVQGNQPQHF	TGTGCCAGCAGCTTAGATGTACAGGGAAATCAGCCCCAGCATTTT
14	TRBV7-2	-	TRBJ2-7	-	CASSLALAAYEQYF	TGTGCCAGCAGCTTAGCACTGGCGGCCTACGAGCAGTACTTC
16	TRBV7-2	-	TRBJ1-1	-	CASSPHRRPRNTEAFF	TGTGCCAGCAGCCCACACCGGCGGCCTCGGAACACTGAAGCTTTCTTT
12	TRBV30	-	TRBJ2-7	few	CAWTVRGPPQYF	TGTGCCTGGACCGTCAGGGGACCCCCGCAGTACTTC
13	TRBV29-1	-	TRBJ1-1	few	CSVDGLWDTEAFF	TGCAGCGTTGATGGGCTTTGGGACACTGAAGCTTTCTTT
17	TRBV27	TRBD1	TRBJ2-1	-	CASSEETGGLSYNEQFF	TGTGCCAGCAGTGAGGAGACAGGGGGCTTATCCTACAATGAGCAGTTCTTC
15	TRBV4-2	-	TRBJ2-7	-	CASSQGEQGGYEQYF	TGTGCCAGCAGCCAAGGCGAGCAGGGTGGGTACGAGCAGTACTTC
18	TRBV15	TRBD1	TRBJ2-2	few	CATSTPLRGTGPFFGLFF	TGTGCCACCAGCACCCCCCTTAGGGGGACAGGGCCCTTCTTCGGGCTGTTTTTT
11	TRBV28	TRBD1	TRBJ2-4	-	CASRLEGAPHF	TGTGCCAGCAGATTAGAGGGGGCCCCCCACTTC
14	TRBV7-9	-	TRBJ2-1	few	CASSLARQADEQFF	TGTGCCAGCAGCTTAGCGCGACAGGCCGATGAGCAGTTCTTC
16	TRBV2	-	TRBJ1-1	few	CASSINRRGSGTEAFF	TGTGCCAGCAGCATAAACCGCAGGGGTAGTGGCACTGAAGCTTTCTTT
13	TRBV11-1	-	TRBJ1-2	-	CASSRLSDYGYTF	TGTGCCAGCAGCCGACTCAGTGACTATGGCTACACCTTC
15	TRBV19	-	TRBJ2-7	few	CASSIIGTDLYEQYF	TGTGCCAGTAGTATAATCGGAACAGATCTGTACGAGCAGTACTTC
14	TRBV7-9	-	TRBJ2-5	-	CASSARLRSETQYF	TGTGCCAGCAGCGCCCGGTTGAGATCGGAGACCCAGTACTTC
16	TRBV7-2	-	TRBJ1-2	-	CASTLTGSTSNYGYTF	TGTGCCAGCACCCTGACAGGATCCACTTCTAACTATGGCTACACCTTC
12	TRBV30	-	TRBJ2-6	few	CAWSGGANVLTF	TGTGCCTGGAGCGGTGGGGCCAACGTCCTGACTTTC
13	TRBV5-1	TRBD1	TRBJ1-2	few	CASSPDRTQGYTF	TGCGCCAGCAGCCCGGACAGGACCCAAGGCTACACCTTC
15	TRBV6-4	-	TRBJ2-1	-	CASSGGAYGLGEQFF	TGTGCCAGCAGTGGAGGTGCTTATGGTCTGGGTGAGCAGTTCTTC
11	TRBV6-6	-	TRBJ2-7	-	CASSHSYEQYF	TGTGCCAGCAGTCACTCCTACGAGCAGTACTTC
13	TRBV6-5	TRBD2	TRBJ2-7	few	CASSYSTSGGLYF	TGTGCCAGCAGTTACTCGACTAGCGGGGGCCTGTACTTC
15	TRBV4-1	-	TRBJ1-4	-	CASSQGDRREEKLFF	TGCGCCAGCAGCCAAGGGGACCGGCGGGAGGAAAAACTGTTTTTT
13	TRBV13	TRBD1	TRBJ1-4	few	CASSYGQGRKLFF	TGTGCCAGCAGCTACGGACAGGGGAGGAAACTGTTTTTT
15	TRBV4-3	TRBD2	TRBJ2-3	-	CASSQTSGAPDTQYF	TGCGCCAGCAGCCAGACTAGCGGGGCCCCAGATACGCAGTATTTT
15	TRBV11-2	-	TRBJ2-7	few	CASIPGVGYSYEQYF	TGTGCCAGCATCCCGGGAGTGGGATACTCCTACGAGCAGTACTTC
15	TRBV5-1	-	TRBJ2-1	few	CASSEASGPGGEQFF	TGCGCCAGCAGCGAGGCCAGCGGACCTGGAGGTGAGCAGTTCTTC